The 8 T cell receptor beta chains in this list originate from one sample, sequenced in a study of shared clonotypes between healthy human individuals. Clones were sequenced by immunoSEQ multiplex PCR, and TCRdb holds only the in-frame ones, with some missing. Here the sample spans more than 2 million clones, about 95% being singletons. Sequencing was carried out using naive CD4+ T cells sorted from blood. The subset denotes: CD45RA+ positively selected. These receptors originate from a man aged 18 to 30 in good health.

J is TRBJ1-1 and V is TRBV7-2; TRBD1 agrees at 9 bases. Trimming at V came to 4 bases and at J to 8 bases, leaving 8 bases not matched to a gene. The CDR3 totals 14 residues. Germline V CDR1 and CDR2: SGHTA, FQGNSA. Written as DNA, the CDR3 is TGTGCCAGCAGCTACAAAACCGGGACAGGGGAAGCTTTCTTT. This gives the protein CASSYKTGTGEAFF.

This clone showed up just once. CDR3 residues: CAIRSPGTSEQYF. DNA of the CDR3: TGTGCCATCAGGAGCCCCGGGACAAGCGAGCAGTACTTC. The chain recombines TRBV10-3 with TRBJ2-7, with a weak D call TRBD1 (6 bases). This CDR3 is 13 amino acids long. Trimming shortened V by 6 bases and J by 6 bases, and 15 bases separated the two germline ends. The germline CDR1 and CDR2 sequences are ENHRY and SYGVKD.

The V call is TRBV6-1, the J call TRBJ1-2, with TRBD1 as a possible D gene (6 bases). Germline values: CDR1 MNHNS, CDR2 SASEGT. The V end was cut by 7 bases, the J end by 5 bases, with 17 bases between. This CDR3 has 14 residues. The CDR3 bases are TGTGCCAGCAACGAGGGGGACATGGGATATGGCTACACCTTC. It encodes CASNEGDMGYGYTF.

This chain joins TRBV9 and TRBJ2-5; TRBD2 agrees at 8 bases. Germline trimming cut 0 bases from V and 5 bases from J; bases unmatched to any gene: 3. This CDR3 spans 14 amino acids. Looked up from germline, CDR1 is SGDLS and CDR2 is YYNGEE. Here the CDR3 reads CASSVAAGDETQYF. DNA of the CDR3: TGTGCCAGCAGCGTAGCAGCGGGAGACGAGACCCAGTACTTC.

J is TRBJ2-3 and V is TRBV5-1; D is uncertain. Germline assignment: CDR1 SGHRS and CDR2 YFSETQ. This CDR3 has 14 amino acids. Trimming removed 5 bases at V and 0 bases at J, with 10 bases between. CDR3 bases: TGCGCCAGCAGAGGCCATATAAGCACAGATACGCAGTATTTT. It is translated as CASRGHISTDTQYF.

J is TRBJ1-5 and V is TRBV6-5; D remains ambiguous. Trimming pared 8 bases from V and 1 base from J, leaving 15 bases between. Germline values: CDR1 MNHEY, CDR2 SVGAGI. The CDR3 length is 15 residues. CDR3 protein: CASRFRYESNQPQHF. Written as DNA, the CDR3 is TGTGCCAGCCGGTTTAGGTACGAGAGCAATCAGCCCCAGCATTTT.

The rearrangement joins TRBV10-3 to TRBJ2-1; no firm D call. Germline V gene data show CDR1 as ENHRY and CDR2 as SYGVKD. Trimming left V 2 bases short and J 9 bases short, with 8 bases between. The CDR3 consists of 12 residues. CDR3 sequence: CAISENAPEQFF. Here the CDR3 DNA reads TGTGCCATCAGTGAGAATGCTCCTGAGCAGTTCTTC.

This clone has a single count. The chain is built from TRBV28 and TRBJ1-1, with 7 bases fitting TRBD1. The CDR3 is 13 residues long. Germline V gene data show CDR1 as MDHEN and CDR2 as SYDVKM. Losses at the gene ends were 11 bases for V and 7 bases for J; bases not matched to a gene: 13. The CDR3 DNA reads as TGTGCCGTCCGGGACAGTCGTTCGGGTGAAGCTTTCTTT. This gives the protein CAVRDSRSGEAFF.